The 19 T cell receptor beta chains given below trace back to one sample, sequenced in a study of blood T cell repertoires in COVID-19. Profiled with immunoSEQ multiplex PCR; TCRdb holds only in-frame clones, not every one. This sample carries under 450,000 clones, about 88% of them seen once, and the ten largest clones take around 1.5%. The sample was peripheral blood. These receptors came from a woman between 40 and 50 years old with COVID-19, enrolled during active disease.

V usage is TRBV5-1 and J usage is TRBJ2-5; maybe TRBD2 (5 bases). The germline CDR1 and CDR2 sequences are SGHRS and YFSETQ. Trimming took 3 bases from V and 4 from J, leaving 22 bases between them. The CDR3 consists of 17 residues. The CDR3 loop reads CASSSRGGPRGGETQYF. CDR3 in DNA: TGCGCCAGCAGCTCCCGAGGAGGACCGCGCGGTGGAGAGACCCAGTACTTC.

The CDR3, as DNA: TGTGCCTGGACCGGGACTCTTTCATCACCCCTCCACTTT. This codes for CAWTGTLSSPLHF. This rearrangement joins TRBV30 to TRBJ1-6; possibly TRBD1 for D (5 bases). This CDR3 region has 13 residues. V was clipped by 4 bases and J by 10 bases, with 14 bases between them. Germline assignment: CDR1 GTSNPN and CDR2 SVGIG (reference sequence).

The rearrangement links TRBV30 to TRBJ1-2; D is possibly TRBD1 (6 bases). This CDR3 is 13 amino acids long. V lost 3 bases, J lost 4 bases, and 12 bases lay in between. Germline CDR1 is GTSNPN and CDR2 is SVGIG (reference sequence). The CDR3 is CAWSTGFRYGYTF. The DNA of the CDR3 is TGTGCCTGGAGCACAGGGTTTCGCTATGGCTACACCTTC.

V gene TRBV2 combines with J gene TRBJ1-2; 9 positions agree with TRBD1. CDR1 is SNHLY and CDR2 is FYNNEI in the germline V gene. J lost 5 bases, V lost 5 bases, and 6 bases had no gene match. CDR3 length: 14 residues. CDR3 DNA sequence: TGTGCCAGCAGTTGGGACAGGGAAGGATATGGCTACACCTTC. This encodes CASSWDREGYGYTF.

This clone was found once. V gene TRBV6-4 combines with J gene TRBJ2-7; 12 positions agree with TRBD2. The CDR3 is made up of 14 amino acids. Losses at the gene ends were 5 bases for V and 7 bases for J; bases not matched to a gene: 6. CDR1 and CDR2 from the germline V gene are MRHNA and SNTAGT. CDR3 sequence: CASSRLAGEGEQYF. CDR3 nucleotide sequence: TGTGCCAGCAGTCGACTAGCGGGAGAGGGGGAGCAGTACTTC.

The rearrangement links TRBV5-1 to TRBJ2-2; D remains ambiguous. The CDR3 runs 15 residues. Trimming cost V 4 bases and J 4 bases, with 14 bases left between them. In germline, CDR1 is SGHRS, CDR2 YFSETQ. The DNA for the CDR3 is TGCGCCAGCAGCCCAACAACAGAGCCCACCGGGGAGCTGTTTTTT. Protein: CASSPTTEPTGELFF.

In this sample, this clone turned up a few times. The chain links TRBV6-1 to TRBJ2-7; 7 nucleotides agree with TRBD1. Per germline, CDR1 MNHNS and CDR2 SASEGT. This CDR3 has 15 residues. The V segment lost 1 base and the J segment 3 bases; nucleotides outside the gene matches: 6. The CDR3, as DNA: TGTGCCAGCAGTGAAGGGTGGACAGGAGTCTACGAGCAGTACTTC. Translation gives CASSEGWTGVYEQYF.

The gene calls are TRBV14 and TRBJ1-4, with 9 bases fitting TRBD1. Germline-derived CDR1 and CDR2 are SGHDN and FVKESK. After removal of 4 bases from V and 2 bases from J, the junction contained 8 bases not matched to a gene. The CDR3 consists of 17 residues. In DNA form, the CDR3 reads TGTGCCAGCAGCCCGGCAACAGGGGGCTACACTAATGAAAAACTGTTTTTT. This gives the protein CASSPATGGYTNEKLFF.

J is TRBJ1-2 and V is TRBV10-3, with unresolved D. Trimming cost V 6 bases and J 3 bases, with 8 bases left between them. Germline V gene data show CDR1 as ENHRY and CDR2 as SYGVKD. The CDR3 sequence is 12 residues long. The CDR3: CAIRGDDYGYTF. CDR3 DNA: TGTGCCATCAGGGGAGACGACTATGGCTACACCTTC.

The chain joins TRBV14 to TRBJ1-6, with no clear D. This CDR3 has 13 residues. From germline, CDR1 is SGHDN and CDR2 FVKESK. The ends were cut back, 5 bases at V and 8 bases at J, with 10 bases in the middle. The CDR3 spells CASSTRVDSPLHF. The CDR3 coding sequence is TGTGCCAGCAGCACCCGCGTTGATTCACCCCTCCACTTT.

This chain joins TRBV19 and TRBJ1-5; 7 bases agree with TRBD1. The junction had 8 bases not matched to a gene; V was cut back by 5 bases and J by 1 base. The CDR3 is 16 residues long. The germline V gene has CDR1 LNHDA and CDR2 SQIVND (reference sequence). The CDR3 protein is CASSVSKQGSNQPQHF. The DNA for the CDR3 is TGTGCCAGTAGTGTCTCCAAACAGGGGAGCAATCAGCCCCAGCATTTT. Supplemented by reference TRBV19 and TRBJ1-5, the full variable domain reads DGGITQSPKYLFRKEGQNVTLSCEQNLNHDAMYWYRQDPGQGLRLIYYSQIVNDFQKGDIAEGYSVSREKKESFPLTVTSAQKNPTAFYLCASSVSKQGSNQPQHFGDGTRLSIL.

V usage is TRBV7-2 and J usage is TRBJ2-4; perhaps TRBD1 as D (6 bases). Germline values: CDR1 SGHTA, CDR2 FQGNSA. Trimming took off 1 base at V and 0 bases at J, with 13 bases between the two ends. CDR3 length: 17 amino acids. The CDR3 nucleotides are TGTGCCAGCAGCTTAGTCGTCAGGGGTTCAGCCAAAAACATTCAGTACTTC. It encodes CASSLVVRGSAKNIQYF.

The chain carries TRBV30 and TRBJ1-3, with D possibly being TRBD1 (6 bases). Trimming shortened V by 0 bases and J by 4 bases, and 25 bases separated the two germline ends. This CDR3 is built from 19 residues. CDR1 and CDR2 (germline): GTSNPN, SVGIG (reference sequence). This chain's CDR3 is CAWSVPDWGGHFVGNTIYF. The CDR3 coding sequence is TGTGCCTGGAGTGTACCGGACTGGGGGGGGCATTTTGTCGGAAACACCATATATTTT.

This rearrangement joins TRBV19 to TRBJ1-2, with a weak D call TRBD1 (6 bases). V lost 4 bases to trimming and J lost 2 bases, with 11 bases between them. CDR3 size: 14 residues. Germline V gives CDR1 LNHDA, CDR2 SQIVND (reference sequence). The CDR3 is CASSTRDTNYGYTF. The CDR3 DNA reads TGTGCCAGTAGTACCAGGGACACAAACTATGGCTACACCTTC.

This rearrangement joins TRBV6-2 or TRBV6-3 to TRBJ1-5; 7 positions match TRBD1. V was pared by 1 base and J by 0 bases, with 9 bases of the junction left unmatched. Germline CDR1 is MNHEY and CDR2 is SVGEGT. This CDR3 is built from 18 residues. Written as DNA, the CDR3 is TGTGCCAGCAGTTACTATGGCAGGGGGACCCATAGCAATCAGCCCCAGCATTTT. Translation: CASSYYGRGTHSNQPQHF.

V gene TRBV29-1 combines with J gene TRBJ2-2; TRBD1 matches at 8 bases. Germline CDR1 reads SQVTM; CDR2 reads ANQGSEA. V gave up 7 bases and J gave up 0 bases; unmatched junction bases: 1. The CDR3 has 13 amino acids. CDR3 nucleotides: TGCAGCGGCAGGGGGCCGAACACCGGGGAGCTGTTTTTT. Protein: CSGRGPNTGELFF.

This chain joins TRBV6-2 or TRBV6-3 and TRBJ2-5, with D unclear. V was pared by 4 bases and J by 0 bases, with 9 bases between. The CDR3 contains 14 residues. Looked up from germline, CDR1 is MNHEY and CDR2 is SVGEGT. Here the CDR3 reads CASSFEQYQETQYF. CDR3 nucleotide sequence: TGTGCCAGCAGTTTCGAACAGTACCAAGAGACCCAGTACTTC.

The chain uses TRBV3-1 (or the pseudogene TRBV3-2) and TRBJ2-1; 7 bases fit TRBD2. Germline V gives CDR1 LGHDT, CDR2 YNNKEL (reference sequence). The junction had 7 bases not matched to a gene; V was cut back by 4 bases and J by 4 bases. This CDR3 has 15 amino acids. CDR3 sequence: CASSPFSGGYNEQFF. CDR3 sequence (DNA): TGTGCCAGCAGCCCTTTTTCGGGGGGATACAATGAGCAGTTCTTC.

This rearrangement joins TRBV6-2 or TRBV6-3 to TRBJ1-4; weak D call: TRBD1 (5 bases). The CDR3 spans 14 residues. V lost 4 bases, J lost 5 bases, and 11 bases lay in between. Germline CDR1 and CDR2: MNHEY and SVGEGT. As DNA, the CDR3 is TGTGCCAGCAGTTTGGCAGGGTTGAATGAAAAACTGTTTTTT. Its protein product is CASSLAGLNEKLFF.